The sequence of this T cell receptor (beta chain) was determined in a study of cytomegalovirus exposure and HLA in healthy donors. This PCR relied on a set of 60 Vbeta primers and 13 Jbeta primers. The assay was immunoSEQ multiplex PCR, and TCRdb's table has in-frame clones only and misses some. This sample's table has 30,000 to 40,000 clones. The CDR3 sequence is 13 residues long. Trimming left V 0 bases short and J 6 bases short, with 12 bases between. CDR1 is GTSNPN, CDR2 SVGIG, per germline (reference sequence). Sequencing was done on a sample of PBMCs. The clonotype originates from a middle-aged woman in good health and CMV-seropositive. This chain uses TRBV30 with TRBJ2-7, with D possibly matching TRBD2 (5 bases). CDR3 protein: CAWSVSGVGEQYF. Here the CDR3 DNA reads TGTGCCTGGAGTGTATCCGGGGTTGGCGAGCAGTACTTC.